Below, one T cell receptor beta chain is given with its context. The sample is drawn from a study of T cells expressing NK-cell markers. Study-wide context: HCMV serostatus: most of the eight sequenced donors positive, one negative.

TCRdb processed the 5' RACE reads again and assigns one entry to each CDR3 protein, with no DNA. Recorded for this sample: about 390,000 distinct CDR3 sequences. Germline V CDR1 and CDR2: LGHDT, YNNKEL (reference sequence). The CDR3 covers 11 residues. This chain connects TRBV3-1 to TRBJ2-5. Sequencing was done on a sample of blood T cells: a sorted CD56 or NKG2C T cell subset, CD4+ or CD8+ T cells, or bulk PBMC T cells (not recorded which). This clonotype originated in a woman in her forties or fifties in good health. CDR3 amino acids: CASSMAETQYF.